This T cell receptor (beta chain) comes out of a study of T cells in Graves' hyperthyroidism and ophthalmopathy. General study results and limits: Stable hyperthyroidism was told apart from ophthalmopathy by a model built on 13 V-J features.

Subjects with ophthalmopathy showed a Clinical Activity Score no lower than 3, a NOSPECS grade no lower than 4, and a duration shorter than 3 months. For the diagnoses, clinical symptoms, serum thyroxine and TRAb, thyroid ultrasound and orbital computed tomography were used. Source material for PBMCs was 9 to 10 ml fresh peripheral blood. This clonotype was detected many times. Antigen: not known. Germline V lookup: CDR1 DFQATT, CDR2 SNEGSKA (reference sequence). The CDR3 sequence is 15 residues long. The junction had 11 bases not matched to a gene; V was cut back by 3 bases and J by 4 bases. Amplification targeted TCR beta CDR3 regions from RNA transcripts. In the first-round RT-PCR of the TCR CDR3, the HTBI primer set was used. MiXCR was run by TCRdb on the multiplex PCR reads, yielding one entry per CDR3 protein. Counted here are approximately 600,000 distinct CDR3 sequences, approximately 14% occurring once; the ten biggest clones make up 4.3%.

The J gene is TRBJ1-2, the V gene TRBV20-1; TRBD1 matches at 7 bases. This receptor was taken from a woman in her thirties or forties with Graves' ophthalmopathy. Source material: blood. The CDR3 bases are TGCAGTGCTAGTATGGACAGGCGCTTCCCCTATGGCTACACCTTC. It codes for CSASMDRRFPYGYTF.